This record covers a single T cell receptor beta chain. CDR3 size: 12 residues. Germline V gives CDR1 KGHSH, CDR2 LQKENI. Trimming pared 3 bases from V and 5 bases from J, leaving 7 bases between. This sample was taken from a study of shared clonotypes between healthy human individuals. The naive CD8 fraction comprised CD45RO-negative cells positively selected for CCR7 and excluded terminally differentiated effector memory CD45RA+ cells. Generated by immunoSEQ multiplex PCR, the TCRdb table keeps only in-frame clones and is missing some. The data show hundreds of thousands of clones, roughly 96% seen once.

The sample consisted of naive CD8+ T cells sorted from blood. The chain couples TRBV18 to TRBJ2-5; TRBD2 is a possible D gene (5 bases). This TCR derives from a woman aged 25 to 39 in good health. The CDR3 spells CASSPTKETQYF. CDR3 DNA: TGTGCCAGCTCACCGACTAAGGAGACCCAGTACTTC.